Following are 14 T cell receptor beta chains from one sample sequenced in a study of human T cells and chemical hapten exposure. Stated time point: patch test 3, about 24 weeks after DPC sensitization. Treatment described: therapeutic diphenylcyclopropenone sensitization with weekly scalp DPC. TCRdb used MiXCR to reprocess the RACE reads, holding one entry per CDR3 protein. Of about 84,000 distinct CDR3 sequences listed, 10% to 12% are singletons. The sample consisted of whole blood, taken in connection with sensitization to the hapten diphenylcyclopropenone (DPC). The origin of the receptors is a woman aged 45-59 years with alopecia areata. Some clones in this sample may be carry-over from other donors' samples.

This clonotype appeared many times. This sequence joins TRBV7-9 and TRBJ2-3; D gene ambiguous. This CDR3 has 14 amino acids. The germline CDR1 and CDR2 sequences are SEHNR and FQNEAQ (reference sequence). The V gene lost 5 bases and the J gene lost 3 bases, with 12 bases spanning the gap. This CDR3 is CASSLGSVTDTQYF. The CDR3 DNA follows: TGTGCCAGCAGCCTAGGGTCTGTAACAGATACGCAGTATTTT. Complete variable domain (other parts from reference TRBV7-9 and TRBJ2-3): DTGVSQNPRHKITKRGQNVTFRCDPISEHNRLYWYRQTLGQGPEFLTYFQNEAQLEKSRLLSDRFSAERPKGSFSTLEIQRTEQGDSAMYLCASSLGSVTDTQYFGPGTRLTVL.

This clonotype occurred many times. The chain links TRBV24-1 to TRBJ1-1, with a tentative D call TRBD1 (5 bases). Looked up from germline, CDR1 is KGHDR and CDR2 is SFDVKD. V gave up 7 bases and J gave up 0 bases, with 14 bases separating them. The CDR3 extends over 15 amino acids. The CDR3 region is CATRGPDGMNTEAFF. Here the CDR3 DNA reads TGTGCCACCAGGGGACCCGACGGTATGAACACTGAAGCTTTCTTT.

This clonotype was counted ten times or more. V gene TRBV29-1 combines with J gene TRBJ2-3, with a tentative D call TRBD1 (5 bases). The CDR3 covers 14 residues. Germline assignment: CDR1 SQVTM and CDR2 ANQGSEA. The CDR3 DNA reads TGCACCGTGAAAGGCTCAGGGTGGACAGATACGCAGTATTTT. Translated: CTVKGSGWTDTQYF.

This chain connects TRBV30 to TRBJ2-7; 9 positions agree with TRBD1. Germline V gene data show CDR1 as GTSNPN and CDR2 as SVGIG (reference sequence). The CDR3 is made up of 15 amino acids. Unmatched junction bases numbered 7, after V lost 2 bases and J lost 2 bases. The DNA of the CDR3 is TGTGCCTGGAGTAGGGGGACAGGGTTTACCTACGAGCAGTACTTC. It is translated as CAWSRGTGFTYEQYF.

The gene calls are TRBV6-2 or TRBV6-3 and TRBJ2-5; 9 positions match TRBD2. V gave up 5 bases and J gave up 0 bases; unmatched junction bases: 4. The CDR3 totals 15 residues. Germline V gene data show CDR1 as MNHEY and CDR2 as SVGEGT. CDR3 nucleotide sequence: TGTGCCAGCAGTCTAGCGGGATCGTACCAAGAGACCCAGTACTTC. This sequence encodes CASSLAGSYQETQYF.

This clonotype was observed a handful of times. The rearrangement uses TRBV6-1 and TRBJ1-5; weak D call: TRBD1 (6 bases). The V end was cut by 6 bases, the J end by 11 bases, with 11 bases between. The V gene's germline CDR1 is MNHNS and CDR2 SASEGT. The CDR3 runs to 11 residues. The CDR3 nucleotides are TGTGCCAGCAGAACAGGGCCGGCCCAGCATTTT. This sequence encodes CASRTGPAQHF.

This clonotype was detected ten times or more. The chain joins TRBV6-5 to TRBJ2-2; D is uncertain. Per germline, CDR1 MNHEY and CDR2 SVGAGI. The CDR3 sequence is 18 residues long. The germline V and J ends were trimmed by 0 bases and 3 bases, with 17 bases remaining between them. The CDR3 DNA reads TGTGCCAGCAGTTACTCCTTGGCAGGTCGGGTGGACACCGGGGAGCTGTTTTTT. This translates into CASSYSLAGRVDTGELFF.

The table lists this clonotype with a few counts. The chain combines TRBV5-4 with TRBJ2-1; TRBD2 matches at 9 bases. The J segment lost 5 bases and the V segment lost 4 bases, leaving 10 bases of the junction unmatched. The CDR3 consists of 16 residues. Germline V gives CDR1 SGHNT, CDR2 YYREEE (reference sequence). The CDR3 region has the DNA TGTGCCAGCAGCCAACGAATAGCGGGAGCCCACAATGAGCAGTTCTTC. This codes for CASSQRIAGAHNEQFF. Full variable domain (outside the CDR3, taken from reference TRBV5-4 and TRBJ2-1): ETGVTQSPTHLIKTRGQQVTLRCSSQSGHNTVSWYQQALGQGPQFIFQYYREEENGRGNFPPRFSGLQFPNYSSELNVNALELDDSALYLCASSQRIAGAHNEQFFGPGTRLTVL.

This clonotype was observed many times. The gene calls are TRBV6-1 and TRBJ1-4, with a tentative D call TRBD1 (5 bases). This CDR3 is built from 13 residues. V was trimmed by 6 bases and J by 8 bases, leaving 13 bases between them. Germline loops: CDR1 MNHNS, CDR2 SASEGT. DNA for the CDR3: TGTGCCAGCAGCAACATCAGGGACGAAAAACTGTTTTTT. It specifies CASSNIRDEKLFF.

The V and J genes are TRBV20-1 and TRBJ2-5, with 11 bases that match TRBD1. Trimming took 4 bases from V and 5 from J; bases not matched to a gene: 6. This CDR3 comprises 14 residues. The V gene's germline CDR1 is DFQATT and CDR2 SNEGSKA (reference sequence). The CDR3 DNA reads TGCAGTGCTACTCGGACAGGGGGCTATGAGACCCAGTACTTC. Translated: CSATRTGGYETQYF.

This clonotype showed up just a few times. This chain joins TRBV20-1 and TRBJ1-5; a possible D gene is TRBD1 (6 bases). This CDR3 spans 16 amino acids. Germline CDR1 and CDR2: DFQATT and SNEGSKA (reference sequence). Trimming removed 1 base from V and 0 bases from J, with 13 bases in between. The CDR3 nucleotides read TGCAGTGCTAGAGGACAGGCTGGCCTTAGCAATCAGCCCCAGCATTTT. Translating gives CSARGQAGLSNQPQHF.

There are many counts of this clonotype. This chain joins TRBV7-9 and TRBJ1-4, with 7 positions matching TRBD1. The J segment lost 1 base and the V segment lost 4 bases, leaving 3 bases of the junction unmatched. CDR1 is SEHNR and CDR2 is FQNEAQ in the germline V gene (reference sequence). CDR3 length: 15 residues. CDR3 sequence reads: CASSSDRVTNEKLFF. The CDR3 nucleotides are TGTGCCAGCAGCTCAGACAGGGTAACTAATGAAAAACTGTTTTTT. Filled out from reference TRBV7-9 and TRBJ1-4, the complete variable domain reads DTGVSQNPRHKITKRGQNVTFRCDPISEHNRLYWYRQTLGQGPEFLTYFQNEAQLEKSRLLSDRFSAERPKGSFSTLEIQRTEQGDSAMYLCASSSDRVTNEKLFFGSGTQLSVL.

This clonotype was observed at least ten times. This sequence joins TRBV11-3 and TRBJ1-1, with a weak D call TRBD1 (6 bases). Germline CDR1 is SGHNT and CDR2 is YENEEA. Trimming cost V 1 base and J 4 bases, with 16 bases left between them. There are 16 residues in the CDR3. The DNA for the CDR3 is TGTGCCAGCAGCTTAGGGGGGGGCAGGGGACCCACTGAAGCTTTCTTT. Translating it yields CASSLGGGRGPTEAFF.

In this sample, this clonotype turned up many times. The CDR3 nucleotides are TGTGCCAGCAGTTTTCGTACAGGGGGTGGAAATGAGCAGTTCTTC. It specifies CASSFRTGGGNEQFF. The rearrangement joins TRBV28 to TRBJ2-1, with 8 nucleotides matching TRBD1. The ends lost 3 bases at V and 7 bases at J; junction bases unmatched: 8. This CDR3 comprises 15 residues. From germline, CDR1 is MDHEN and CDR2 SYDVKM. The variable domain in full, with the rest retrieved from reference TRBV28 and TRBJ2-1, is DVKVTQSSRYLVKRTGEKVFLECVQDMDHENMFWYRQDPGLGLRLIYFSYDVKMKEKGDIPEGYSVSREKKERFSLILESASTNQTSMYLCASSFRTGGGNEQFFGPGTRLTVL.